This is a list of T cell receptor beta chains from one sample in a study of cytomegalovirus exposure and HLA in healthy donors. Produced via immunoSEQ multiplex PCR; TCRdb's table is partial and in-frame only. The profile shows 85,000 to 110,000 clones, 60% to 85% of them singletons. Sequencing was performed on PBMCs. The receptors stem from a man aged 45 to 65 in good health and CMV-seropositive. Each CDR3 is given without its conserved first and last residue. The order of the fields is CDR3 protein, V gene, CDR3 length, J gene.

CDR3aa: ASSLATAGVDEQY
v_gene: TRBV7-6
len: 13
j_gene: TRBJ2-7

CDR3aa: ASSYGLAGDTGELF
v_gene: TRBV5-4
len: 14
j_gene: TRBJ2-2

CDR3aa: ASTAGISNQPQH
v_gene: TRBV19
len: 12
j_gene: TRBJ1-5

CDR3aa: ASSASGSSYNEQF
v_gene: TRBV7-9
len: 13
j_gene: TRBJ2-1

CDR3aa: ASSSGRGYNEQF
v_gene: TRBV19
len: 12
j_gene: TRBJ2-1

CDR3aa: ASSLAVGLSYEQY
v_gene: TRBV7-8
len: 13
j_gene: TRBJ2-7

CDR3aa: ASSLGSGTGGQETQY
v_gene: TRBV7-6
len: 15
j_gene: TRBJ2-5

CDR3aa: ATSRADSRAKNIQY
v_gene: TRBV15
len: 14
j_gene: TRBJ2-4

CDR3aa: ASRATSGPNSGELF
v_gene: TRBV10-2
len: 14
j_gene: TRBJ2-2

CDR3aa: ASSVGIAGMDEQF
v_gene: TRBV9
len: 13
j_gene: TRBJ2-1

CDR3aa: AWSEPDKPPLH
v_gene: TRBV30
len: 11
j_gene: TRBJ1-6

CDR3aa: ASTRGTSGQETQY
v_gene: TRBV5-1
len: 13
j_gene: TRBJ2-5

CDR3aa: ASSRQDSPLH
v_gene: TRBV5-6
len: 10
j_gene: TRBJ1-6

CDR3aa: ASSLDSGLDSEQY
v_gene: TRBV28
len: 13
j_gene: TRBJ2-7

CDR3aa: ASSIIRGANYEQY
v_gene: TRBV19
len: 13
j_gene: TRBJ2-7

CDR3aa: ASSSGLAGVTFTDTQY
v_gene: TRBV19
len: 16
j_gene: TRBJ2-3

CDR3aa: ASSVTSEGLAGGLNEQF
v_gene: TRBV9
len: 17
j_gene: TRBJ2-1

CDR3aa: ASSQVGTGGSYEQY
v_gene: TRBV4-2
len: 14
j_gene: -

CDR3aa: ASSQDRAGGGANVLT
v_gene: TRBV4-3
len: 15
j_gene: TRBJ2-6

CDR3aa: ASSPQLAGTYEQY
v_gene: TRBV9
len: 13
j_gene: TRBJ2-7

CDR3aa: ASSITGMNTEAF
v_gene: TRBV7-2
len: 12
j_gene: TRBJ1-1

CDR3aa: ASSLRSGKAEAF
v_gene: TRBV7-2
len: 12
j_gene: TRBJ1-1